These T cell receptor beta chains were read from a single sample in a study of cytomegalovirus exposure and HLA in healthy donors. Repertoires were generated with immunoSEQ multiplex PCR, while TCRdb's copy carries only in-frame clones and drops some. The sample carries 90,000 to 120,000 clones, around 80% recorded once. Sequenced sample: PBMCs. The source is a man aged 30 to 45 in good health and CMV-seropositive. Each CDR3 is given with its conserved first and last residue. A D gene is named only where the DNA matches it firmly. Only some rows state a clone size, as once, few, many or a class for expanded clones.

>TRBD1|TRBJ1-4|TRBV7-9|-|14
TGTGCCAGCAGCTTGACAGGGGGCAGGGAAAAACTGTTTTTT
CASSLTGGREKLFF
>TRBD1|TRBJ1-4|TRBV5-1|-|14
TGCGCCAGCAGCACGGGACAGGGGCGTGAAAAACTGTTTTTT
CASSTGQGREKLFF
>-|TRBJ2-5|TRBV7-9|-|13
TGTGCCAGCAGCGGGGCCCTGAAAGAGACCCAGTACTTC
CASSGALKETQYF
>TRBD1|TRBJ1-2|TRBV18|-|13
TGTGCCTTGGGACAGGGAGAGAACTATGGCTACACCTTC
CALGQGENYGYTF
>-|TRBJ1-6|TRBV27|-|17
TGTGCCAGCAGTTCCCGGCGGTCCCCTATTAGTTTTTCACCCCTCCACTTT
CASSSRRSPISFSPLHF
>-|TRBJ2-5|TRBV27|-|16
TGTGCCAGCAGTTTAGTGGCCCTCCCCTCTCAAGAGACCCAGTACTTC
CASSLVALPSQETQYF
>TRBD1|TRBJ1-2|TRBV5-1|-|14
TGCGCCAGCAGCTTGGCCAGGGGGAATTATGGCTACACCTTC
CASSLARGNYGYTF
>TRBD1|TRBJ1-1|TRBV11-3|-|14
TGTGCCAGCAGCTTATCGACAGGGGGGACTGAAGCTTTCTTT
CASSLSTGGTEAFF
>-|TRBJ1-2|TRBV19|-|13
TGTGCCAGTACCCCGACAGACATCTATGGCTACACCTTC
CASTPTDIYGYTF
>-|TRBJ2-2|TRBV6-6|few|13
TGTGCCAGCAGAAACAGGGATACCGGGGAGCTGTTTTTT
CASRNRDTGELFF
>-|TRBJ1-1|TRBV5-6|-|13
TGTGCCAGCAGCCAGGACAGTTCAATAGAAGCTTTCTTT
CASSQDSSIEAFF
>-|TRBJ1-5|TRBV9|-|14
TGTGCCAGCAGCGCCGCGAGGGCCGGGCAGCCCCAGCATTTT
CASSAARAGQPQHF
>TRBD1|TRBJ2-3|TRBV9|few|14
TGTGCCAGCAGCGTATTACAGGGGGCAGATACGCAGTATTTT
CASSVLQGADTQYF
>TRBD1|TRBJ2-7|TRBV2|few|14
TGTGCCAGCAGTGACGACAGGGTGGTCTACGAGCAGTACTTC
CASSDDRVVYEQYF
>-|TRBJ2-3|TRBV23-1|-|15
TGCGCCAGCAGTCGGCCCGGGGAGTCGACAGATACGCAGTATTTT
CASSRPGESTDTQYF
>-|TRBJ1-1|TRBV5-1|-|13
TGCGCCAGCAGCCAGAACAGGGTAGGTGAAGCTTTCTTT
CASSQNRVGEAFF
>TRBD1|TRBJ1-2|TRBV5-4|-|13
TGTGCCAGCAGCTTGGAAGCAGGGGGTGGCTACACCTTC
CASSLEAGGGYTF
>-|TRBJ2-6|TRBV11-3|-|18
TGTGCCAGCAGCTTATTTGTAGAACTACGATCTGGGGCCAACGTCCTGACTTTC
CASSLFVELRSGANVLTF
>TRBD1|TRBJ2-1|TRBV5-5|-|16
TGTGCCAGCAGCTTTAATATCGGGACAGCCTACAATGAGCAGTTCTTC
CASSFNIGTAYNEQFF
>TRBD1|TRBJ1-5|TRBV30|-|16
TGTGCCTGGAGTGACCTAACAGGGGATAGCAATCAGCCCCAGCATTTT
CAWSDLTGDSNQPQHF
>-|TRBJ1-5|TRBV6-1|-|15
TGTGCCAGCAGTGAACCCGCCAGGGGAGTTCAGCCCCAGCATTTT
CASSEPARGVQPQHF
>TRBD2|TRBJ2-1|TRBV6-1|-|15
TGTGCCAGCACCCCGGGGGCTAGCGGGGGCCGTGAGCAGTTCTTC
CASTPGASGGREQFF
>-|TRBJ2-7|TRBV6-5|-|14
TGTGCCAGCAGCCCTGACTATATCTCCTACGAGCAGTACTTC
CASSPDYISYEQYF
>TRBD1|TRBJ2-7|TRBV29-1|-|14
TGCAGCGTTGGTTCCGGGACAGGTACCTACGAGCAGTACTTC
CSVGSGTGTYEQYF
>-|TRBJ2-7|TRBV5-4|-|13
TGTGCCAGCAGCTACCAAGTCAGCTACGAGCAGTACTTC
CASSYQVSYEQYF
>TRBD2|TRBJ2-7|TRBV6-1|-|15
TGTGCCAGCCGCGGGGGGGGAGGGGGCTTGTACGAGCAGTACTTC
CASRGGGGGLYEQYF
>-|TRBJ2-3|TRBV5-4|-|16
TGTGCCAGCAGCTTGTGGGGGGGCGCGGGCACAGATACGCAGTATTTT
CASSLWGGAGTDTQYF
>TRBD1|TRBJ1-4|TRBV10-2|-|15
TGCGCCAGCAGTGAAACCGGGACAGGAGGCCAAAAACTGTTTTTT
CASSETGTGGQKLFF
>-|TRBJ2-7|TRBV25-1|-|14
TGTGCCAGCACGTCAGGCGGGGTGTCATACGAGCAGTACTTC
CASTSGGVSYEQYF
>-|TRBJ1-2|TRBV5-1|-|13
TGCGCCAGCAGCCCTCGGACAGCCTATGGCTACACCTTC
CASSPRTAYGYTF
>-|TRBJ2-1|TRBV7-9|-|14
TGTGCCAGCAGCTTTTCAGGGTTGGAGAATGAGCAGTTCTTC
CASSFSGLENEQFF
>TRBD2|TRBJ2-3|TRBV7-9|-|16
TGTGCCAGCAGCTTAGGGCGGGAGGGGAACACAGATACGCAGTATTTT
CASSLGREGNTDTQYF
>-|TRBJ2-5|TRBV5-1|-|16
TGCGCCAGCAGCTTCAAGGAGGGACCGGCCGTCGAGACCCAGTACTTC
CASSFKEGPAVETQYF
>-|TRBJ1-1|TRBV7-8|-|14
TGTGCCGGCAGCTCCAGGGGCTCGAACACTGAAGCTTTCTTT
CAGSSRGSNTEAFF
>TRBD2|TRBJ2-5|TRBV10-1|-|15
TGCGCCAGCAGTGAGTCTGGGAATAGCGGGGAGCCCCAGTACTTC
CASSESGNSGEPQYF
>-|TRBJ2-2|TRBV7-5|few|15
TGTGCCAGAACCAAAGGTCGGGGGAACACCGGGGAGCTGTTTTTT
CARTKGRGNTGELFF
>TRBD1|TRBJ1-1|TRBV9|-|14
TGTGCCAGCAGCGCCGACAGGGCCGTTGCCGAAGCTTTCTTT
CASSADRAVAEAFF
>TRBD2|TRBJ2-5|TRBV6-5|-|16
TGTGCCAGCAGTTACGCTAGCGGGGGATTCCAAGAGACCCAGTACTTC
CASSYASGGFQETQYF